Described below is a single T cell receptor (beta chain) sequence and its context. This specimen comes from a study of blood T cell repertoires in COVID-19. Study-level background: Researchers got acute and convalescent COVID-19 samples from the United States, Italy and Spain. PBMCs, B-cell-depleted T cells, or T cells were the source of the cDNA or gDNA that made up the material.

Trimming took off 1 base at V and 2 bases at J, with 11 bases between the two ends. Germline CDR1 is SGHRS and CDR2 is YFSETQ. The CDR3 runs to 15 residues. Using immunoSEQ multiplex PCR, the repertoire was profiled, and TCRdb retains in-frame clones only, with some absent. The sample includes approximately 20,000 clones, about 80% seen only once; the top ten take about 46%. The sequence was obtained from a man aged 65 to 85 with acute or convalescent COVID-19. The rearrangement links TRBV5-1 to TRBJ2-3; maybe TRBD1 (6 bases). Sequencing was done on a sample of peripheral blood. CDR3 loop: CASSLPGQSTDTQYF. Here the CDR3 DNA reads TGCGCCAGCAGCTTGCCAGGACAGTCCACAGATACGCAGTATTTT.